The 31 T cell receptor beta chains below all came from one sample that was sequenced in a study of cytomegalovirus exposure and HLA in healthy donors. Profiling relied on immunoSEQ multiplex PCR, and the TCRdb table lists in-frame clones only, not all of them. The sample shows tens of thousands of clones, approximately 94% of them seen only once. The specimen was PBMCs. All receptors come from a man younger than 35 in good health and CMV-seropositive.

The chain couples TRBV7-9 to TRBJ2-2, with D hard to call. This CDR3 contains 17 residues. V dropped 2 bases and J dropped 2 bases, with 15 bases sitting between them. The germline V gene has CDR1 SEHNR and CDR2 FQNEAQ (reference sequence). The CDR3 sequence: CASSLNVLLSNTGELFF. The CDR3 coding sequence is TGTGCCAGCAGCTTAAATGTATTACTATCCAACACCGGGGAGCTGTTTTTT.

The chain joins TRBV10-3 to TRBJ1-1; D gene uncertain. V gave up 0 bases and J gave up 6 bases, with 8 bases separating them. Germline loops: CDR1 ENHRY, CDR2 SYGVKD. The CDR3 contains 13 residues. Here the CDR3 DNA reads TGTGCCATCAGTGAGTCGAGAGGATCTGAAGCTTTCTTT. Translating it yields CAISESRGSEAFF.

This rearrangement joins TRBV13 to TRBJ2-1; D is perhaps TRBD2 (6 bases). Germline CDR1 and CDR2: PRHDT and FYEKMQ (reference sequence). This CDR3 spans 13 amino acids. V lost 4 bases to trimming and J lost 9 bases, with 13 bases between them. In DNA, the CDR3 is TGTGCCAGCAGCTCTTCTGTGGGGGGTGAGCAGTTCTTC. Translated: CASSSSVGGEQFF.

The chain joins TRBV6-5 to TRBJ2-7; tentative D call: TRBD2 (6 bases). The CDR3 loop spans 14 amino acids. Looked up from germline, CDR1 is MNHEY and CDR2 is SVGAGI. The V and J ends lost 1 base and 7 bases respectively, with 14 bases between them. CDR3 sequence: CASSYWRDLREQYF. The CDR3 DNA reads as TGTGCCAGCAGTTACTGGAGGGACCTACGGGAGCAGTACTTC.

V usage is TRBV27 and J usage is TRBJ1-2; 7 bases are a match to TRBD1. The CDR3 totals 12 residues. CDR1 is MNHEY, CDR2 SMNVEV, per germline (reference sequence). J was trimmed by 4 bases and V by 8 bases; bases with no gene match: 4. CDR3 coding DNA: TGTGCCAGCTCACCAGGGGGCTATGGCTACACCTTC. This encodes CASSPGGYGYTF.

This chain links TRBV28 with TRBJ2-5; 7 nucleotides agree with TRBD1. The assigned J gene may be wrong: the sequence end matches TRBJ2-7 better. Germline assignment: CDR1 MDHEN and CDR2 SYDVKM. The CDR3 is 16 amino acids. CDR3 coding DNA: TGTGCCAGCAGGTCAACCTATTGGGACAGCTCCTACGAGCAGTACTTC. It specifies CASRSTYWDSSYEQYF.

This clone occurred once. The rearrangement links TRBV10-3 to TRBJ2-1; D remains ambiguous. The CDR3 runs to 15 residues. Germline CDR1 ENHRY, CDR2 SYGVKD. Deletions cut 5 bases from V and 0 bases from J, with 11 bases between. Written as DNA, the CDR3 is TGTGCCATCAGTCTAGACGTTAGCTCCTACAATGAGCAGTTCTTC. Its translation: CAISLDVSSYNEQFF.

The rearrangement joins TRBV2 to TRBJ1-3; the D is unclear. Germline lookup yields CDR1 SNHLY and CDR2 FYNNEI. The V end lost 3 bases, the J end lost 1 base, and 22 bases lay between the germline ends. The CDR3 extends over 19 amino acids. The CDR3 bases are TGTGCCAGCAGTGACGTGGAGAGTACCCACTTTTGGTCTGGAAACACCATATATTTT. Residues: CASSDVESTHFWSGNTIYF.

This chain connects TRBV30 to TRBJ1-5, with 7 bases that match TRBD1. Germline values: CDR1 GTSNPN, CDR2 SVGIG (reference sequence). The V and J ends lost 2 bases and 4 bases, in that order; junction bases with no gene match: 2. The CDR3 consists of 13 residues. The CDR3 region is CAWSLQGNQPQHF. CDR3 sequence (DNA): TGTGCCTGGAGTCTACAGGGGAATCAGCCCCAGCATTTT.

The chain carries TRBV6-5 and TRBJ1-6, with a possible D match to TRBD1 (5 bases). V was shortened by 4 bases and J by 10 bases, with 17 bases between the two germline ends. The CDR3 spans 15 residues. From germline, CDR1 is MNHEY and CDR2 SVGAGI. CDR3 protein: CASSLLDQGRSPLHF. In nucleotides, the CDR3 is TGTGCCAGCAGTTTATTGGACCAGGGAAGGTCACCCCTCCACTTT.

The V gene is TRBV10-1, the J gene TRBJ2-1, with 9 bases matching TRBD2. This CDR3 contains 16 residues. The germline V gene has CDR1 WNHNN and CDR2 SYGVQD (reference sequence). The V gene end was trimmed by 3 bases and the J gene end by 3 bases; junction bases not matched to a gene: 6. The CDR3 nucleotides are TGCGCCAGCAGTGAATCAGCGGGAGGCAACTACAATGAGCAGTTCTTC. The encoded protein is CASSESAGGNYNEQFF.

V usage is TRBV6-5 and J usage is TRBJ1-5, with a weak D call TRBD1 (6 bases). Trimming cost V 5 bases and J 0 bases, with 8 bases left between them. Per germline, CDR1 MNHEY and CDR2 SVGAGI. The CDR3 sequence is 14 residues long. The CDR3 region has the DNA TGTGCCAGCAGTCAACAGGGTAGCAATCAGCCCCAGCATTTT. It translates to CASSQQGSNQPQHF.

The genes are TRBV27 and TRBJ1-1, with TRBD1 matching 7 bases. Germline CDR1 reads MNHEY; CDR2 reads SMNVEV (reference sequence). V lost 6 bases to trimming and J lost 3 bases; unmatched junction nucleotides: 13. There are 16 residues in the CDR3. The chain's CDR3 is CASSSTGARDYTEAFF. The CDR3 DNA sequence: TGTGCCAGCAGCTCAACAGGGGCTAGGGATTACACTGAAGCTTTCTTT.

This clone has only one observation. The V and J genes are TRBV10-3 and TRBJ1-2; 8 nucleotides agree with TRBD1. Germline trimming cut 2 bases from V and 4 bases from J; bases unmatched to any gene: 9. CDR1 and CDR2 (germline): ENHRY, SYGVKD. There are 16 residues in the CDR3. The CDR3 sequence is CAISERPGQDSYGYTF. In DNA, the CDR3 is TGTGCCATCAGTGAGAGGCCGGGACAGGACTCCTATGGCTACACCTTC.

The chain combines TRBV6-5 with TRBJ2-7; the match to TRBD2 covers 7 bases. The CDR3 is made up of 12 amino acids. CDR1 is MNHEY, CDR2 SVGAGI, per germline. The trim removed 7 bases at V and 3 bases at J, leaving 3 bases unmatched. The DNA of the CDR3 is TGTGCCAGCACGGCGGGAGACTACGAGCAGTACTTC. Translation: CASTAGDYEQYF.

This chain connects TRBV15 to TRBJ2-4, with TRBD2 matching 12 bases. V was pared by 0 bases and J by 3 bases, with 9 bases of the junction left unmatched. Germline CDR1 and CDR2: LNHNV and YYDKDF (reference sequence). This CDR3 contains 19 residues. The DNA for the CDR3 is TGTGCCACCAGCAGAGATGGGCTGGGACTAGCGGGCCTCAAAAACATTCAGTACTTC. Its translation: CATSRDGLGLAGLKNIQYF.

The V and J genes are TRBV6-4 and TRBJ2-2, with 8 bases matching TRBD2. The length of the CDR3 is 15 residues. The ends lost 5 bases at V and 6 bases at J; junction bases unmatched: 8. CDR1 and CDR2 from the germline V gene are MRHNA and SNTAGT. The CDR3 sequence: CASSQELAGAGELFF. CDR3 bases: TGTGCCAGCAGTCAGGAGCTAGCGGGTGCCGGGGAGCTGTTTTTT.

This chain uses TRBV9 with TRBJ1-6; a weak D match, TRBD1 (5 bases). CDR1 and CDR2 (germline): SGDLS, YYNGEE. The V end was cut by 3 bases, the J end by 13 bases, with 20 bases between. The CDR3 sequence is 15 residues long. The CDR3 is CASSAAPPGTGPLHF. The DNA for the CDR3 is TGTGCCAGCAGCGCAGCCCCCCCCGGAACAGGCCCCCTCCACTTT.

The chain carries TRBV6-5 and TRBJ2-1; 7 nucleotides agree with TRBD2. The CDR3 loop spans 12 amino acids. J lost 4 bases, V lost 6 bases, and 0 bases had no gene match. The germline V gene encodes CDR1 MNHEY and CDR2 SVGAGI. The CDR3 loop is CASSGRYNEQFF. CDR3 DNA: TGTGCCAGCAGCGGGAGGTACAATGAGCAGTTCTTC.

This sequence joins TRBV5-4 and TRBJ2-7, with 14 bases lining up with TRBD2. V trimming: 3 bases; J trimming: 2 bases; junction bases outside the gene matches: 4. The length of the CDR3 is 16 residues. Germline assignment: CDR1 SGHNT and CDR2 YYREEE (reference sequence). CDR3 sequence: CASSYGTSGGTYEQYF. CDR3 coding DNA: TGTGCCAGCAGCTACGGGACTAGCGGGGGTACCTACGAGCAGTACTTC.

The V and J genes are TRBV20-1 and TRBJ2-7; D is unresolved. The CDR3 is 11 residues long. Trimming pared 4 bases from V and 6 bases from J, leaving 10 bases between. Germline V gene data show CDR1 as DFQATT and CDR2 as SNEGSKA (reference sequence). This CDR3 reads CSAIPGIEQYF. CDR3 nucleotide sequence: TGCAGTGCTATACCAGGCATCGAGCAGTACTTC.

The chain combines TRBV12-5 with TRBJ2-7; 8 positions agree with TRBD1. Germline CDR1 and CDR2: LGHNT and FRNRAP. The CDR3 is 18 amino acids. Trimming took 4 bases from V and 4 from J; bases not matched to a gene: 18. CDR3 in DNA: TGTGCTAGTGGTTCCCCAAAACCGGGACAGGTTATAGGTTACGAGCAGTACTTC. Residues: CASGSPKPGQVIGYEQYF.

The chain combines TRBV7-2 with TRBJ1-2, with TRBD1 matching 7 bases. CDR1 is SGHTA, CDR2 FQGNSA, per germline. Losses at the gene ends were 5 bases for V and 4 bases for J; bases not matched to a gene: 4. CDR3 length: 13 amino acids. The CDR3, as DNA: TGTGCCAGCAGCCCCAGACAGGGCTATGGCTACACCTTC. Residues: CASSPRQGYGYTF.

V usage is TRBV11-3 and J usage is TRBJ2-2; TRBD1 matches at 11 bases. The CDR3 totals 15 residues. Germline CDR1 reads SGHNT; CDR2 reads YENEEA. V lost 7 bases to trimming and J lost 3 bases; unmatched junction nucleotides: 4. CDR3 sequence: CASKSGQGDTGELFF. The CDR3 coding sequence is TGTGCCAGCAAATCGGGACAGGGGGACACCGGGGAGCTGTTTTTT.

This clone was seen only once. The rearrangement joins TRBV18 to TRBJ2-4; 8 positions match TRBD2. V was clipped by 2 bases and J by 4 bases; unmatched bases: 7. Germline V gene data show CDR1 as KGHSH and CDR2 as LQKENI. The CDR3 is made up of 16 amino acids. The CDR3, as DNA: TGTGCCAGCTCACCATCGCGGGAGGTAATAAAAAACATTCAGTACTTC. Amino acid sequence: CASSPSREVIKNIQYF.

This clone was observed once. The chain employs TRBV10-1 and TRBJ2-5; D possibly corresponds to TRBD1 (5 bases). V lost 6 bases and J lost 5, with 13 bases in between. Germline V gene lookup returns CDR1 WNHNN and CDR2 SYGVQD (reference sequence). The CDR3 covers 13 residues. Written as DNA, the CDR3 is TGCGCCAGCAGGGAAACAGGTTGGGAGACCCAGTACTTC. The encoded protein is CASRETGWETQYF.

Points on this clone: Other DNA sequences from this sample encode an identical CDR3 as well. The chain carries TRBV9 and TRBJ2-1, with D tentatively TRBD2 (5 bases). Germline V gives CDR1 SGDLS, CDR2 YYNGEE. The CDR3 length is 13 residues. V lost 3 bases, J lost 4 bases, and 8 bases lay in between. The CDR3 spells CASSAGGYNEQFF. CDR3 DNA: TGTGCCAGCAGCGCAGGAGGATACAATGAGCAGTTCTTC.

The CDR3 region has the DNA TGTGCCAGCAGCCCCCGGGACAGGGGGATCAATCAGCCCCAGCATTTT. Encoded protein: CASSPRDRGINQPQHF. V and J are TRBV7-2 and TRBJ1-5; 11 positions match TRBD1. Germline-derived CDR1 and CDR2 are SGHTA and FQGNSA. The CDR3 spans 16 residues. J was trimmed by 3 bases and V by 5 bases; bases with no gene match: 6.

The chain uses TRBV9 and TRBJ2-3; D might be TRBD2 (6 bases). The CDR3 runs 14 residues. CDR1 SGDLS and CDR2 YYNGEE come from the germline V gene. Trimming removed 4 bases from V and 2 bases from J, with 11 bases in between. As DNA, the CDR3 is TGTGCCAGCAGCTATAGCGGAGACACAGATACGCAGTATTTT. Translation gives CASSYSGDTDTQYF.

This clone occurred once. The same CDR3 arises from other DNA sequences in this sample as well. This sequence joins TRBV7-2 and TRBJ2-1; 7 bases fit TRBD2. The CDR3 is made up of 13 amino acids. Germline CDR1 SGHTA, CDR2 FQGNSA. Trimming cost V 5 bases and J 5 bases; bases outside gene matches: 3. CDR3 sequence reads: CASSLGLNNEQFF. The CDR3 region has the DNA TGTGCCAGCAGCCTGGGACTAAACAATGAGCAGTTCTTC.

This chain connects TRBV4-2 to TRBJ1-1; no definite D call. This CDR3 region has 14 residues. The V and J ends lost 1 base and 3 bases respectively, with 9 bases between them. The germline V gene has CDR1 LGHNA and CDR2 YNFKEQ. This CDR3 reads CASSQGLGDTEAFF. CDR3 nucleotide sequence: TGTGCCAGCAGCCAAGGACTGGGAGACACTGAAGCTTTCTTT.